This T cell receptor beta chain was profiled in a study of neurological immune-mediated disorders. This CDR3 is built from 16 residues. Germline V gene lookup returns CDR1 DFQATT and CDR2 SNEGSKA (reference sequence). The ends lost 5 bases at V and 5 bases at J; junction bases unmatched: 15. This clonotype has ten or more counts. The cDNA was synthesized by 5'RACE incorporating 10-nucleotide random UMIs. TCRdb re-derived calls from the 5' RACE reads in MiXCR, one entry per CDR3 protein. The sample contains around 130,000 distinct CDR3 sequences, about 3.4% of which appear only once. This TCR was recovered from a young woman with multiple sclerosis. The sequenced material came from PBMCs. The genes are TRBV20-1 and TRBJ2-5, with 9 bases matching TRBD2. CDR3: CSARRFSGRVGETQYF. The CDR3 DNA follows: TGCAGTGCTCGCAGGTTTAGCGGGAGAGTTGGGGAGACCCAGTACTTC.